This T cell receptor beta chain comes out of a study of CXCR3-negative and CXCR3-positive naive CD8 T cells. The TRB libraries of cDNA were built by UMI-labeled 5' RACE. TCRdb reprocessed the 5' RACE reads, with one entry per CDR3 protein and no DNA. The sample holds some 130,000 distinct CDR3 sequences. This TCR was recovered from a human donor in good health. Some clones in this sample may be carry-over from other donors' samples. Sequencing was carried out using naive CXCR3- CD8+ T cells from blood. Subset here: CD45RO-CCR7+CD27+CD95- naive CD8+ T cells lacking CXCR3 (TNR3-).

CDR3: CATSLGVNEQFF. V usage is TRBV19 and J usage is TRBJ2-1; the TCRdb call, TRBD2, lacks DNA for checking. This CDR3 comprises 12 residues. Germline values: CDR1 LNHDA, CDR2 SQIVND (reference sequence).